These 18 T cell receptor beta chains originate from one sample sequenced in a study of T cell repertoires in cytomegalovirus infection. TCRdb re-derived calls from the reads in MiXCR, one entry per CDR3 protein. The table shows roughly 150,000 distinct CDR3 sequences, with roughly 21% occurring only once. These TCRs' antigens remain unknown. The source material was CD8+ T cells from cultured PBMCs, sampled from culture after CMV antigen stimulation. These receptors originate from a human donor in good health (CMV status not recorded). Some clones in this sample may be carry-over from other donors' samples.

The gene calls are TRBV19 and TRBJ1-1; the D is unclear. V shed 8 bases and J shed 7 bases, with 14 bases lying between them. This CDR3 has 12 residues. Germline CDR1 LNHDA, CDR2 SQIVND (reference sequence). The CDR3 loop is CASAIGLGEAFF. For the CDR3, the DNA is TGTGCCAGTGCAATCGGGTTGGGTGAAGCTTTCTTT.

This clonotype was seen only a few times. The chain joins TRBV28 to TRBJ1-2; D remains ambiguous. Trimming took off 3 bases at V and 7 bases at J, with 12 bases between the two ends. CDR3 length: 13 residues. In germline, CDR1 is MDHEN, CDR2 SYDVKM. The CDR3 DNA reads TGTGCCAGCAGTTTCTCGACAACGCGTGGCTACACCTTC. Amino acids: CASSFSTTRGYTF.

The rearrangement links TRBV2 to TRBJ2-7; D uncertain. Germline loops: CDR1 SNHLY, CDR2 FYNNEI. The CDR3 runs to 15 residues. Trimming pared 2 bases from V and 5 bases from J, leaving 16 bases between. CDR3 coding DNA: TGTGCCAGCAGTGAATGGGTATTGGTTCGCGACGAGCAGTACTTC. Its protein is CASSEWVLVRDEQYF.

The sample holds many counts of this clonotype. This rearrangement joins TRBV28 to TRBJ2-2; TRBD2 aligns across 10 bases. Trimming took 7 bases from V and 5 from J; bases not matched to a gene: 13. The CDR3 has 17 amino acids. Per germline, CDR1 MDHEN and CDR2 SYDVKM. Here the CDR3 DNA reads TGTGCCAGCAAATTCCTAGCGGGGGCCTTTGGGACCGGGGAGCTGTTTTTT. It yields the protein CASKFLAGAFGTGELFF.

The chain employs TRBV12-3 or TRBV12-4 and TRBJ2-2, with D possibly matching TRBD2 (6 bases). V was pared by 6 bases and J by 6 bases, with 8 bases between. This CDR3 contains 12 residues. The DNA of the CDR3 is TGTGCCAGCAGCCCGGGGGCCGGGGAGCTGTTTTTT. Protein sequence: CASSPGAGELFF.

The chain uses TRBV29-1 and TRBJ1-1; no clear D gene. Germline V gene lookup returns CDR1 SQVTM and CDR2 ANQGSEA. The CDR3 loop spans 10 amino acids. Trimming took 6 bases from V and 1 from J, leaving 3 bases between them. In nucleotides, the CDR3 is TGCAGCGTCGCGAACACTGAAGCTTTCTTT. It specifies CSVANTEAFF.

This clonotype turned up a few times. V gene TRBV27 combines with J gene TRBJ2-3; TRBD1 agrees at 7 bases. The CDR3 length is 15 residues. Germline CDR1 reads MNHEY; CDR2 reads SMNVEV (reference sequence). Germline trimming cut 5 bases from V and 0 bases from J; bases unmatched to any gene: 5. DNA for the CDR3: TGTGCCAGCAGTCCACGGGACAGAAGCACAGATACGCAGTATTTT. It yields the protein CASSPRDRSTDTQYF.

The chain is built from TRBV12-3 or TRBV12-4 and TRBJ2-2; a possible D gene is TRBD2 (6 bases). There are 12 residues in the CDR3. V shed 3 bases and J shed 8 bases, with 7 bases lying between them. The CDR3 nucleotides are TGTGCCAGCAGTTTCGGGACTGGGGAGCTGTTTTTT. It encodes CASSFGTGELFF.

This rearrangement joins TRBV12-3 or TRBV12-4 to TRBJ2-7; TRBD1 agrees at 7 bases. With 5 bases clipped from V and 2 bases from J, the junction kept 9 bases outside the gene matches. The CDR3 has 15 amino acids. CDR3 sequence: CASSPPTGFPYEQYF. In DNA, the CDR3 is TGTGCCAGCAGTCCACCGACAGGGTTTCCCTACGAGCAGTACTTC.

This chain uses TRBV12-3 or TRBV12-4 with TRBJ1-5, with D possibly matching TRBD1 (6 bases). V lost 5 bases and J lost 1, with 12 bases in between. This CDR3 spans 15 amino acids. CDR3 region: CASSPTGLSNQPQHF. As DNA, the CDR3 is TGTGCCAGCAGTCCCACAGGGTTGAGCAATCAGCCCCAGCATTTT.

This chain connects TRBV20-1 to TRBJ1-3; TRBD1 is a possible D gene (5 bases). The CDR3 has 14 amino acids. Trimming took off 6 bases at V and 1 base at J, with 13 bases between the two ends. Germline V gene sequence: CDR1 DFQATT, CDR2 SNEGSKA (reference sequence). The CDR3 bases are TGCAGTGCGGAAACAGGATTATCTGGAAACACCATATATTTT. The encoded protein is CSAETGLSGNTIYF.

This clonotype was observed a few times. The genes are TRBV7-8 and TRBJ2-2; D gene unclear. The length of the CDR3 is 15 residues. Trimming cost V 1 base and J 0 bases, with 6 bases left between them. Germline CDR1 SGHVS, CDR2 FQNEAQ. CDR3 DNA: TGTGCCAGCAGCTTAGAGGCAGCGAACACCGGGGAGCTGTTTTTT. Its translation is CASSLEAANTGELFF. Looking up the rest from reference TRBV7-8 and TRBJ2-2 gives the full variable domain: GAGVSQSPRYKVAKRGQDVALRCDPISGHVSLFWYQQALGQGPEFLTYFQNEAQLDKSGLPSDRFFAERPEGSVSTLKIQRTQQEDSAVYLCASSLEAANTGELFFGEGSRLTVL.

The rearrangement joins TRBV7-2 to TRBJ1-1; D is possibly TRBD1 (6 bases). Germline V gene lookup returns CDR1 SGHTA and CDR2 FQGNSA. V was clipped by 6 bases and J by 6 bases, with 14 bases between them. The CDR3 spans 13 residues. The CDR3 region is CASSLITGSEAFF. In nucleotides, the CDR3 is TGTGCCAGCAGTCTTATCACAGGGTCTGAAGCTTTCTTT.

This clonotype was counted a single time. J is TRBJ2-3 and V is TRBV11-2; 7 bases line up with TRBD2. In germline, CDR1 is SGHAT, CDR2 FQNNGV. The V and J ends lost 5 bases and 1 base, in that order; junction bases with no gene match: 12. The CDR3 covers 17 residues. CDR3 residues: CASSLLEGRVRTDTQYF. The CDR3 DNA reads as TGTGCCAGCAGCCTCCTAGAGGGGAGGGTGCGCACAGATACGCAGTATTTT. The variable domain in full, with the rest retrieved from reference TRBV11-2 and TRBJ2-3, is EAGVAQSPRYKIIEKRQSVAFWCNPISGHATLYWYQQILGQGPKLLIQFQNNGVVDDSQLPKDRFSAERLKGVDSTLKIQPAKLEDSAVYLCASSLLEGRVRTDTQYFGPGTRLTVL.

This clonotype was seen more than once but under ten times. J is TRBJ1-5 and V is TRBV27; D remains ambiguous. Germline assignment: CDR1 MNHEY and CDR2 SMNVEV (reference sequence). V was cut by 3 bases and J by 3 bases, with 9 bases left in between. The CDR3 has 14 residues. The CDR3 sequence: CASSFARPNQPQHF. Here the CDR3 DNA reads TGTGCCAGCAGTTTCGCTAGGCCCAATCAGCCCCAGCATTTT.

The sample holds a few counts of this clonotype. The V and J genes are TRBV4-1 and TRBJ1-4, with unresolved D. The germline V gene encodes CDR1 MGHRA and CDR2 YSYEKL. V was shortened by 1 base and J by 5 bases, with 14 bases between the two germline ends. The CDR3 totals 16 residues. The CDR3 here is CASSQAQTAFNEKLFF. CDR3 in DNA: TGCGCCAGCAGCCAAGCCCAGACGGCCTTCAATGAAAAACTGTTTTTT.

This chain uses TRBV6-2 or TRBV6-3 with TRBJ2-3, with 8 bases aligning to TRBD2. This CDR3 spans 19 amino acids. V lost 2 bases and J lost 2; bases outside the gene matches: 15. Germline loops: CDR1 MNHEY, CDR2 SVGEGT. CDR3 sequence (DNA): TGTGCCAGCAGTTACCCCCCCTTAGCGGGGAGGACGGCCACAGATACGCAGTATTTT. Its protein product is CASSYPPLAGRTATDTQYF.

The sample holds a few counts of this clonotype. V and J are TRBV9 and TRBJ1-2; TRBD1 aligns across 10 bases. CDR3 length equals 17 residues. Germline assignment: CDR1 SGDLS and CDR2 YYNGEE. After removal of 4 bases from V and 2 bases from J, the junction contained 11 bases not matched to a gene. CDR3 sequence: CASSSDGTGVRNYGYTF. The CDR3 coding sequence is TGTGCCAGCAGCTCAGACGGGACAGGGGTCCGGAACTATGGCTACACCTTC.